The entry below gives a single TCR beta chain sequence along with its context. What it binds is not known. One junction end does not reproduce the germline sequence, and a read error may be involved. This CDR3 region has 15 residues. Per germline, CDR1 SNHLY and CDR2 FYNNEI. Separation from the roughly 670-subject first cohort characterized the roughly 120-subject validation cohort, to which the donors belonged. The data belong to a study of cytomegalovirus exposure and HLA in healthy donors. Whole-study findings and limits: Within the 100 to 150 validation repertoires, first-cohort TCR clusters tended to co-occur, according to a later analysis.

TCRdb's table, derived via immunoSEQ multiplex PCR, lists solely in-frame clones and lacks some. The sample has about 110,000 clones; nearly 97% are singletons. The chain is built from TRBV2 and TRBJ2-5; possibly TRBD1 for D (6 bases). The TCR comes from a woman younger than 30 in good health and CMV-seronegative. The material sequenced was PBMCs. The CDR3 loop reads CASSDWGPTQGTQYF. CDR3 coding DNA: TGTGCCAGCAGTGATTGGGGGCCAACGCAAGGGACCCAGTACTTC.